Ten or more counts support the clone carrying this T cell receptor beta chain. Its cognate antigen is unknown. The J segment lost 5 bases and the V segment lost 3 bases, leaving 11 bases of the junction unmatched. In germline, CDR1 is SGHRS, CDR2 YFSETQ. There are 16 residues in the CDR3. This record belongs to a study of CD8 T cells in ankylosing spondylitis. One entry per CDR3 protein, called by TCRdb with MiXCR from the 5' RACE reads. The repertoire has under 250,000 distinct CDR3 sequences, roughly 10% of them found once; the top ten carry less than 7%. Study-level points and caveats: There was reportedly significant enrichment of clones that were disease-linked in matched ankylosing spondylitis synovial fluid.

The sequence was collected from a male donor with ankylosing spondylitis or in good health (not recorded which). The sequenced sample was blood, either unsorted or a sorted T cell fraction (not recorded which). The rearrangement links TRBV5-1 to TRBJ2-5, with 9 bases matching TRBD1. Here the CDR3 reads CASSSGTGSEGETQYF. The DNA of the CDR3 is TGCGCCAGCAGCTCCGGGACAGGGTCGGAGGGGGAGACCCAGTACTTC.